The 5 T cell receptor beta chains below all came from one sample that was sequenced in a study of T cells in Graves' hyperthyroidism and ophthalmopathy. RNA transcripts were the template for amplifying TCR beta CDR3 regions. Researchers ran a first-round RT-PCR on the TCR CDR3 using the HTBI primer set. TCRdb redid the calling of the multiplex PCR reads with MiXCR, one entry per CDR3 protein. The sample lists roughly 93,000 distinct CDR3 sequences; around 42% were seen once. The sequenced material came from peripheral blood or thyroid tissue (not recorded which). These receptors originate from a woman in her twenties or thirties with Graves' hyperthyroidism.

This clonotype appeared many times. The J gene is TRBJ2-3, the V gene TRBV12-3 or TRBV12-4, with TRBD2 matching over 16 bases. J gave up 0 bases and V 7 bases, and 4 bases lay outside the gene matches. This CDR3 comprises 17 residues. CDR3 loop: CASIGTSGRASTDTQYF. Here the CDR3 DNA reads TGTGCCAGCATTGGGACTAGCGGGAGGGCCAGCACAGATACGCAGTATTTT.

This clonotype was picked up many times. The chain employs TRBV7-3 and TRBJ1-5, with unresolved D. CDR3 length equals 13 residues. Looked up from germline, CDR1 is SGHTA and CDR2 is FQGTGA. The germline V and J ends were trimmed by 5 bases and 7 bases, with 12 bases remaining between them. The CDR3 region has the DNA TGTGCCAGCAGCCTCCGGATGGGCCAGCCCCAGCATTTT. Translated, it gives CASSLRMGQPQHF.

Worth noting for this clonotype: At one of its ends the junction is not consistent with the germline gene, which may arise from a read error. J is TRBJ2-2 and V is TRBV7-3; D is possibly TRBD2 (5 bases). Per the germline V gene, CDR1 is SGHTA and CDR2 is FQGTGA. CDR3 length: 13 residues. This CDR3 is CASSLMGDGELVF. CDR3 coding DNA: TGCGCCAGCAGCTTAATGGGCGACGGGGAGCTGGTTTTT.

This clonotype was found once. As DNA, the CDR3 is TGTGCCACCAGCAGCCGGGGCATGAACACCGGGGAGCTGTTTTTT. Its protein product is CATSSRGMNTGELFF. The chain recombines TRBV15 with TRBJ2-2; D might be TRBD1 or TRBD2, each matching 5 bases. The CDR3 runs 15 residues. The V and J ends lost 3 bases and 1 base respectively, with 9 bases between them. CDR1 LNHNV and CDR2 YYDKDF come from the germline V gene (reference sequence).

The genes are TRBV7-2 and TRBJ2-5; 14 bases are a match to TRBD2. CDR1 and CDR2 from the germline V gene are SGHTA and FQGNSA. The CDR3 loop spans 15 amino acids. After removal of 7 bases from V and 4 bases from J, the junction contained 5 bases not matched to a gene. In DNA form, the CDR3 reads TGTGCCAGCACCTTTGGGACTAGCGGGAGAGAGACCCAGTACTTC. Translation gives CASTFGTSGRETQYF.